The 19 T cell receptor beta chains below were found in one sample sequenced in a study of OX40 agonist ivuxolimab in advanced cancers. Repertoires were generated with immunoSEQ multiplex PCR, while TCRdb's copy carries only in-frame clones and drops some. The sample has about 79,000 clones, about 85% seen once; the top ten hold less than 4.5%. This specimen consisted of CD4+ or CD8+ T cells sorted from blood, obtained in a trial of the OX40 agonist ivuxolimab. All receptors derive from an adult with an advanced solid tumor such as melanoma, head and neck, liver or kidney cancer.

The genes are TRBV7-2 and TRBJ2-3; D is undetermined. Germline V gene lookup returns CDR1 SGHTA and CDR2 FQGNSA. The CDR3 covers 16 residues. The V gene lost 2 bases and the J gene lost 0 bases, with 12 bases spanning the gap. In nucleotides, the CDR3 is TGTGCCAGCAGCTTACGAGTGTTAACAAGCACAGATACGCAGTATTTT. Translated, it gives CASSLRVLTSTDTQYF. Based on the CDR3 plus reference TRBV7-2 and TRBJ2-3, the full variable domain is GAGVSQSPSNKVTEKGKDVELRCDPISGHTALYWYRQSLGQGLEFLIYFQGNSAPDKSGLPSDRFSAERTGGSVSTLTIQRTQQEDSAVYLCASSLRVLTSTDTQYFGPGTRLTVL.

The V gene is TRBV10-3, the J gene TRBJ1-3; D is ambiguous. The V gene's germline CDR1 is ENHRY and CDR2 SYGVKD. Between the trimmed V and J ends, which lost 8 bases and 0 bases, there was a span of 5 bases. This CDR3 region has 12 residues. The CDR3 reads CAIGGSGNTIYF. The CDR3 DNA is TGTGCCATCGGCGGCTCTGGAAACACCATATATTTT.

The J gene is TRBJ2-5, the V gene TRBV11-3; D may be TRBD2 (5 bases). CDR3 length: 15 amino acids. From germline, CDR1 is SGHNT and CDR2 YENEEA. The V gene lost 0 bases and the J gene lost 2 bases, with 10 bases spanning the gap. CDR3 sequence (DNA): TGTGCCAGCAGCTTAGACGGGGAAAGGCAAGAGACCCAGTACTTC. Protein sequence: CASSLDGERQETQYF.

The gene calls are TRBV6-1 and TRBJ1-5; perhaps TRBD1 as D (5 bases). V gave up 11 bases and J gave up 1 base, with 18 bases separating them. In germline, CDR1 is MNHNS, CDR2 SASEGT. The CDR3 has 15 residues. The CDR3 sequence is CAVSPAGKSNQPQHF. The CDR3 region has the DNA TGTGCCGTCAGTCCGGCAGGGAAAAGCAATCAGCCCCAGCATTTT.

V is TRBV19 and J is TRBJ2-5; possible D gene TRBD1, 6 bases. CDR1 LNHDA and CDR2 SQIVND come from the germline V gene (reference sequence). This CDR3 has 16 residues. Deletions cut 0 bases from V and 3 bases from J, with 14 bases between. CDR3 in amino acids: CASSIDGDNLKETQYF. As DNA, the CDR3 is TGTGCCAGTAGTATAGACGGGGACAACCTAAAAGAGACCCAGTACTTC. Full variable domain (rest looked up from reference TRBV19 and TRBJ2-5): DGGITQSPKYLFRKEGQNVTLSCEQNLNHDAMYWYRQDPGQGLRLIYYSQIVNDFQKGDIAEGYSVSREKKESFPLTVTSAQKNPTAFYLCASSIDGDNLKETQYFGPGTRLLVL.

The V and J genes are TRBV5-1 and TRBJ2-7; the match to TRBD1 covers 7 bases. Germline loops: CDR1 SGHRS, CDR2 YFSETQ. Trimming removed 0 bases from V and 5 bases from J; junction bases left unmatched: 8. The CDR3 is made up of 15 amino acids. Written as DNA, the CDR3 is TGCGCCAGCAGCTTGGCCGGCCAGGGGGTTAACGAGCAGTACTTC. This gives the protein CASSLAGQGVNEQYF.

The CDR3 here is CASSNRDSPGELFF. The CDR3 bases are TGTGCCAGCAGCAACCGGGATTCACCCGGGGAGCTGTTTTTT. V is TRBV7-3 and J is TRBJ2-2, with a weak D call TRBD2 (5 bases). CDR1 SGHTA and CDR2 FQGTGA come from the germline V gene. V lost 5 bases and J lost 6, with 13 bases in between. The CDR3 covers 14 residues.

The chain carries TRBV19 and TRBJ1-2; tentatively, D is TRBD1 (5 bases). Looked up from germline, CDR1 is LNHDA and CDR2 is SQIVND (reference sequence). V lost 4 bases and J lost 5, with 8 bases in between. The CDR3 extends over 12 amino acids. This CDR3 is CASSRDSYGYTF. The CDR3 DNA is TGTGCCAGTAGTAGAGACAGTTATGGCTACACCTTC.

The rearrangement links TRBV9 to TRBJ2-5, with 10 bases matching TRBD1. The CDR3 consists of 18 residues. The ends lost 4 bases at V and 2 bases at J; junction bases unmatched: 14. Germline values: CDR1 SGDLS, CDR2 YYNGEE. CDR3 loop: CASSSTGTGEFVQETQYF. CDR3 sequence (DNA): TGTGCCAGCAGCTCGACCGGGACAGGGGAGTTTGTACAAGAGACCCAGTACTTC.

Worth noting for this clone: Relative to the germline gene, one junction end is altered; a read error may explain this. The CDR3 DNA follows: TGTGCTAGCAGCCCACTGACAGCAACGGAGACCCAGTACTTC. Protein product: CASSPLTATETQYF. The chain links TRBV7-7 to TRBJ2-5, with D tentatively TRBD1 (5 bases). The CDR3 totals 14 residues. Germline CDR1 SSHAT, CDR2 FNYEAQ (reference sequence).

CDR3 in DNA: TGTGCCAGCTCACCAGGAGTCCAGGTGACAGGGAGCTCTGGAAACACCATATATTTT. It codes for CASSPGVQVTGSSGNTIYF. This chain links TRBV18 with TRBJ1-3; 7 positions match TRBD1. CDR3 size: 19 residues. V shed 2 bases, J shed 0 bases, and the junction held 13 bases outside the gene matches. From germline, CDR1 is KGHSH and CDR2 LQKENI.

This clone has only one observation. The chain has TRBV5-4 and TRBJ2-5; tentative D call: TRBD2 (6 bases). The J call may be faulty, since TRBJ2-7 better matches the DNA end. The CDR3 runs to 16 residues. Germline V gene lookup returns CDR1 SGHNT and CDR2 YYREEE (reference sequence). This CDR3 reads CASSPVGTPSTGEQYF. The CDR3 coding sequence is TGTGCCAGCAGCCCTGTGGGGACTCCCTCTACGGGCGAGCAGTACTTC.

This clone has only one observation. This chain connects TRBV30 to TRBJ2-1, with D perhaps assigned TRBD1 or TRBD2 (6 bases each). CDR1 is GTSNPN and CDR2 is SVGIG in the germline V gene (reference sequence). This CDR3 spans 14 amino acids. Trimming took off 2 bases at V and 4 bases at J, with 12 bases between the two ends. The CDR3 here is CAWSHGGPYNEQFF. The CDR3 nucleotides read TGTGCCTGGAGTCACGGGGGCCCTTACAATGAGCAGTTCTTC.

The V call is TRBV7-3, the J call TRBJ2-3, with a weak D call TRBD2 (5 bases). CDR1 is SGHTA and CDR2 is FQGTGA in the germline V gene. V lost 4 bases to trimming and J lost 0 bases, with 14 bases between them. CDR3 length equals 16 residues. The CDR3 region has the DNA TGTGCCAGCAGCTCTCGGGGTGGACGGAGCACAGATACGCAGTATTTT. The encoded protein is CASSSRGGRSTDTQYF.

V and J are TRBV5-1 and TRBJ1-1; the D is unclear. CDR1 and CDR2 from the germline V gene are SGHRS and YFSETQ. The CDR3 sequence is 13 residues long. V lost 4 bases and J lost 0, with 7 bases in between. Written as DNA, the CDR3 is TGCGCCAGCAGCCCCGGGGTGAACACTGAAGCTTTCTTT. This encodes CASSPGVNTEAFF. The variable domain in full, completed from reference TRBV5-1 and TRBJ1-1, reads KAGVTQTPRYLIKTRGQQVTLSCSPISGHRSVSWYQQTPGQGLQFLFEYFSETQRNKGNFPGRFSGRQFSNSRSEMNVSTLELGDSALYLCASSPGVNTEAFFGQGTRLTVV.

The CDR3 loop reads CASSLTGLAGGTGELFF. DNA of the CDR3: TGCGCCAGCAGCTTGACGGGACTAGCGGGAGGGACCGGGGAGCTGTTTTTT. J is TRBJ2-2 and V is TRBV5-1, with 16 bases matching TRBD2. The CDR3 contains 17 residues. Germline trimming cut 1 base from V and 5 bases from J; bases unmatched to any gene: 2. Germline V gives CDR1 SGHRS, CDR2 YFSETQ. The variable domain in full, with the rest retrieved from reference TRBV5-1 and TRBJ2-2, is KAGVTQTPRYLIKTRGQQVTLSCSPISGHRSVSWYQQTPGQGLQFLFEYFSETQRNKGNFPGRFSGRQFSNSRSEMNVSTLELGDSALYLCASSLTGLAGGTGELFFGEGSRLTVL.

On this clone: The final CDR3 position lacks the conserved phenylalanine or tryptophan, pointing to a likely read error. J is TRBJ2-7 and V is TRBV7-2; no firm D call. The V and J ends lost 5 bases and 0 bases respectively, with 11 bases between them. This CDR3 contains 14 residues. Germline lookup yields CDR1 SGHTA and CDR2 FQGNSA. CDR3 DNA: TGTGCCAGCAGCGTCCTAAGAAGCTCCTACGAGCAGTACCTC. As protein: CASSVLRSSYEQYL.

The V gene is TRBV11-2, the J gene TRBJ2-5, with D maybe TRBD1 (5 bases). The CDR3 covers 15 residues. Germline CDR1 reads SGHAT; CDR2 reads FQNNGV. V was pared by 3 bases and J by 2 bases, with 13 bases between. CDR3 DNA: TGTGCCAGCAGCTTGGGGCAGGGCCCTCAAGAGACCCAGTACTTC. This sequence encodes CASSLGQGPQETQYF.

The V gene is TRBV7-2, the J gene TRBJ2-3, with 9 bases matching TRBD2. In germline, CDR1 is SGHTA, CDR2 FQGNSA. The CDR3 spans 15 residues. The V segment lost 2 bases and the J segment 2 bases; nucleotides outside the gene matches: 2. This CDR3 is CASSLRGRVTDTQYF. CDR3 nucleotides: TGTGCCAGCAGCTTACGCGGGAGGGTCACAGATACGCAGTATTTT.